This T cell receptor beta chain was recorded in a study of blood T cell repertoires in COVID-19 (dated by TCRdb to 2018 to 2021). Background on the whole study: Collaborator samples came from the United States, Italy and Spain and covered acute and convalescent phases of COVID-19. The material from the prospective study consisted of cDNA or gDNA derived from T cells, B-cell-depleted T cells, or PBMCs. Deeply sampled blood TCRbeta repertoires from subjects exposed to, actively infected with, or recovered from COVID-19 were included in the dataset. The repertoires were made available in a free public database intended to serve as a resource for research on the immune response to SARS-CoV-2. Samples were obtained from the ongoing ImmuneRACE study (first 160 participants) and from 1,200 or so subjects provided by 6 global collaborators. Nearly every sample came with metadata listing a de-identified subject ID, COVID-19 status, age in years and sex. Where HLA class I and class II types were available, the types were taken from metadata supplied by the sample provider, not from assay-based typing. Beyond this particular receptor, the publication reports: The amount of clinical and demographic metadata varied by source and participant and was provided uncurated.

From a lookup of the germline V gene, CDR1 and CDR2 are SGHVS and FNYEAQ. Compared with germline, V lacks 4 bases and J lacks 8 bases; bases without a gene match: 10. Its CDR3 holds 15 amino acids, cysteine through phenylalanine. Kept here is only the CDR3 DNA, which spans 45 bases and is read in frame from base 1. Enrolling through a virtual design, the prospective study's participants ranged in age from roughly 18 to 100 years and lived across approximately 25 United States geographic areas. Cohort assignment in the prospective study relied on participant-reported clinical history from a screening survey and a study questionnaire. Recovered participants in ImmuneRACE Cohort 3 were defined as having two consecutive negative NP/OP PCR tests, clearance from a healthcare professional, or resolution of symptoms. In the prospective study, whole blood, serum and a nasopharyngeal or oropharyngeal swab were collected from each participant by mobile phlebotomists. Over a roughly two-month period, participants in the prospective study had the option of providing additional blood draws and questionnaires. Blood samples from the prospective study were shipped frozen or at room temperature prior to DNA extraction.

Regarding this clone: The antigen it recognizes is unknown. No much larger clonotype is one base removed from it; base qualities were not supplied.

TCRbeta CDR3 regions were amplified from genomic DNA by means of the immunoSEQ Assay, a bias-controlled multiplex PCR. In the authors' own workflow: The number of nucleated cells in each sample was estimated from the amplification of reference gene primers within the assay. To quantify the absolute abundance of each unique TCRbeta CDR3 rearrangement, sequence reads were collapsed and filtered. For each sample, productive Simpson clonality was calculated as the square root of Simpson's diversity index across productive rearrangements. In its TCRdb copy, this immuneACCESS table keeps in-frame sequences only and misses some clones. Where compared with another copy, unresolved V genes explain less than half of these, and the others have no known cause. The DNA was the basis for D and trimming; V, J and clone size are from that table. The sample table lists over 300,000 clones, 70% to 90% of them with a count of one. 2.2% of the sample belongs to the ten largest clones.

The V gene is TRBV7-6 and the J gene is TRBJ1-4; TRBD1 fits 7 bases in the junction. The sequence derives from a man aged 30 to 39 who had recovered from COVID-19. The sequenced sample consisted of PBMCs or T cells enriched from blood (not recorded which). The nucleotide sequence is given as TGTGCCAGCAGCTCATCAGGGGGAATTAGCGAAAAACTGTTTTTT. It codes for CASSSSGGISEKLFF.